These 9 T cell receptor beta chains share one sample of origin, sequenced in a study of OX40 agonist ivuxolimab in advanced cancers. The data were produced by immunoSEQ multiplex PCR, yet TCRdb's version contains in-frame clones alone and is incomplete. Counted here are some 30,000 clones, approximately 87% occurring once; the ten biggest clones make up approximately 32%. This specimen consisted of CD4+ or CD8+ T cells sorted from blood, obtained in a trial of the OX40 agonist ivuxolimab. The receptors derive from an adult with an advanced solid tumor such as melanoma, head and neck, liver or kidney cancer.

This sequence joins TRBV4-1 and TRBJ2-7; D uncertain. The V gene's germline CDR1 is MGHRA and CDR2 YSYEKL. The CDR3 is 16 amino acids. Trimming left V 0 bases short and J 3 bases short, with 15 bases between. The CDR3 sequence: CASSQEVSTSYYEQYF. The DNA for the CDR3 is TGCGCCAGCAGCCAAGAAGTAAGCACCTCCTACTACGAGCAGTACTTC.

The genes are TRBV15 and TRBJ1-3; D is unresolved. This CDR3 has 15 residues. Germline V gene data show CDR1 as LNHNV and CDR2 as YYDKDF (reference sequence). Deletions cut 0 bases from V and 4 bases from J, with 10 bases between. The CDR3 protein is CATSRDFSGGNTIYF. CDR3 coding DNA: TGTGCCACCAGCAGAGATTTCTCAGGAGGAAACACCATATATTTT.

The chain employs TRBV7-6 and TRBJ2-3, with 15 bases that match TRBD2. J gave up 1 base and V 0 bases, and 5 bases lay outside the gene matches. This CDR3 is 19 amino acids long. Per the germline V gene, CDR1 is SGHVS and CDR2 is FNYEAQ. CDR3 protein: CASSLAPGLAGGRTDTQYF. CDR3 bases: TGTGCCAGCAGCTTAGCGCCGGGACTAGCGGGGGGCCGCACAGATACGCAGTATTTT.

V gene TRBV25-1 combines with J gene TRBJ2-2; the D gene could be TRBD1 or TRBD2 (6 bases each). This CDR3 comprises 17 residues. The germline V and J ends were trimmed by 3 bases and 1 base, with 15 bases remaining between them. Germline loops: CDR1 MGHDK, CDR2 SYGVNS. The CDR3 loop reads CASSDFVGGRNTGELFF. Written as DNA, the CDR3 is TGTGCCAGCAGTGATTTCGTGGGGGGCCGGAACACCGGGGAGCTGTTTTTT.

This chain connects TRBV28 to TRBJ2-3; 14 bases are shared with TRBD2. There are 20 residues in the CDR3. The germline gives CDR1 MDHEN, CDR2 SYDVKM. The ends lost 1 base at V and 2 bases at J; junction bases unmatched: 11. CDR3: CASSLSLPGTSGGNTDTQYF. The CDR3 DNA is TGTGCCAGCAGTTTATCCCTCCCCGGGACTAGCGGGGGAAACACAGATACGCAGTATTTT.

CDR3 region: CASSYPRGGYDGYTF. Here the CDR3 DNA reads TGTGCCAGCAGTTACCCCAGGGGGGGTTATGATGGCTACACCTTC. The genes are TRBV6-6 and TRBJ1-2; 7 positions match TRBD1. The CDR3 is 15 amino acids. From germline, CDR1 is MNHNY and CDR2 SVGAGI (reference sequence). V was clipped by 2 bases and J by 6 bases; unmatched bases: 9.

The chain carries TRBV29-1 and TRBJ2-6; D is perhaps TRBD1 (5 bases). The CDR3 runs to 15 residues. Germline lookup yields CDR1 SQVTM and CDR2 ANQGSEA. Trimming left V 4 bases short and J 1 base short, with 11 bases between. The CDR3 nucleotides read TGCAGCGTTGGGCCACAGGTATCTGGGGCCAACGTCCTGACTTTC. Amino acid sequence: CSVGPQVSGANVLTF.

The chain links TRBV6-5 to TRBJ2-3, with 7 bases that match TRBD2. This CDR3 region has 16 residues. Germline trimming cut 0 bases from V and 2 bases from J; bases unmatched to any gene: 5. In germline, CDR1 is MNHEY, CDR2 SVGAGI. CDR3 DNA: TGTGCCAGCAGTTACTCGGGGGGGGAAAACACAGATACGCAGTATTTT. Protein sequence: CASSYSGGENTDTQYF.

The CDR3 nucleotides read TGTGCCAGCAGCGTAGGAGCGGATACGCAGTATTTT. Translated, it gives CASSVGADTQYF. The rearrangement uses TRBV9 and TRBJ2-3; D gene ambiguous. Trimming left V 0 bases short and J 6 bases short, with 5 bases between. The CDR3 is 12 amino acids. Germline values: CDR1 SGDLS, CDR2 YYNGEE.